The clone carrying this TCR beta chain was counted between two and nine times. No antigen is known for it. The germline V gene encodes CDR1 LNHDA and CDR2 SQIVND (reference sequence). This CDR3 has 15 amino acids. V lost 3 bases and J lost 0, with 12 bases in between. Described time point: 4-8 weeks after completion of therapy. These data come from a study of T cell therapy after organ transplantation. Measured with immunoSEQ multiplex PCR; TCRdb has only the in-frame clones, and not every one. Counted here are a few thousand clones, about 81% occurring once; the ten biggest clones make up 44%. The specimen comprised CD8+ T cells from blood, sampled after autologous CMV-specific T cell therapy. The TCR was taken from a human patient who had received a solid organ transplant and had CMV disease. Some T cells may be graft donor cells. This sequence joins TRBV19 and TRBJ2-7; possibly TRBD2 for D (5 bases). DNA for the CDR3: TGTGCCAGTAGTATTTCAATCGGGGACTCCTACGAGCAGTACTTC. It yields the protein CASSISIGDSYEQYF.